The clone carrying this TCR beta chain occurred many times. What was amplified from RNA transcripts were TCR beta CDR3 regions. The HTBI primer set was used in a first-round RT-PCR of the TCR CDR3. MiXCR was run by TCRdb on the multiplex PCR reads, yielding one entry per CDR3 protein. The sample yields 600,000 to 800,000 distinct CDR3 sequences, under 45% seen once. This entry is derived from a study of T cells in Graves' hyperthyroidism and ophthalmopathy. V was trimmed by 8 bases and J by 3 bases, leaving 7 bases between them. The CDR3 runs to 11 residues. Per the germline V gene, CDR1 is KGHSH and CDR2 is LQKENI.

The origin of this receptor is a woman aged 40 to 50 with Graves' hyperthyroidism. V gene TRBV18 combines with J gene TRBJ2-5; D call uncertain. The sequenced sample was blood. The CDR3 loop is CASSPEETQYF. DNA of the CDR3: TGTGCCAGCAGCCCCGAAGAGACCCAGTACTTC.